This T cell receptor beta chain was identified during a study of radiation and T cells in renal cell carcinoma. Clones were sequenced by immunoSEQ multiplex PCR, and TCRdb holds only the in-frame ones, with some missing. This sample carries 100,000 to 150,000 clones, around nine tenths of them seen once, and the ten largest clones take 5% to 6.5%. A few counts support this clone. Its antigen is unknown. Noted time point: blood 2 weeks post-SBRT. Specified treatment: 15 Gy SBRT to primary tumor, nephrectomy 4 weeks later. Blood was sampled at baseline, 2 weeks and 4 weeks after SBRT. Clear cell pathology was present in this patient's renal cell carcinoma. Study-wide points: Pretreatment tumor biopsies were lacking, so baseline clonotypes are unknown. In blood, top tumor clones expanded by 2 weeks, shrinking by 4.

The input for sequencing was blood, taken from a patient whose treatment included radiotherapy and nephrectomy. The source is a woman aged 70-85 years with renal cell carcinoma.

The chain's CDR3 is CASRKAGTDSGYTF. CDR3 nucleotide sequence: TGTGCCAGCAGAAAAGCCGGGACAGATTCTGGCTACACCTTC. The chain links TRBV6-5 to TRBJ1-2, with 7 nucleotides matching TRBD1. The CDR3 has 14 residues. The germline gives CDR1 MNHEY, CDR2 SVGAGI. After removal of 6 bases from V and 7 bases from J, the junction contained 11 bases not matched to a gene.